The TCR beta chain under discussion was sequenced for a study of siplizumab effects on memory and regulatory T cells. Study-wide findings and caveats: Memory T cells appeared less diverse than naive cells, which seemed to contribute substantially to alloresponse. Roughly 75-95% of proliferating CD4+ or CD8+ clones lacked a naive or memory phenotype that could be assigned. Researchers could map only a minor fraction of alloreactive clones to unstimulated subsets.

Sequencing of each sample assayed some 9.4 x 10^4 TCR templates. TCRdb keeps only in-frame clones here, not all; method: immunoSEQ multiplex PCR. The sample includes 100,000 or so clones, roughly 95% of them seen just once. In regard to this clone: Its antigen is as yet unknown.

The CDR3 has 13 residues. Germline V gives CDR1 LNHDA, CDR2 SQIVND (reference sequence). Losses at the gene ends were 9 bases for V and 2 bases for J; bases not matched to a gene: 4. V gene TRBV19 combines with J gene TRBJ1-5; 7 nucleotides align to TRBD1. The material sequenced was non-Treg CD4+ T cells sorted from blood. The clonotype comes from a human donor in good health. Here the CDR3 DNA reads TGTGCCAGATCCGGGACAGGCAATCAGCCCCAGCATTTT. It translates to CARSGTGNQPQHF.